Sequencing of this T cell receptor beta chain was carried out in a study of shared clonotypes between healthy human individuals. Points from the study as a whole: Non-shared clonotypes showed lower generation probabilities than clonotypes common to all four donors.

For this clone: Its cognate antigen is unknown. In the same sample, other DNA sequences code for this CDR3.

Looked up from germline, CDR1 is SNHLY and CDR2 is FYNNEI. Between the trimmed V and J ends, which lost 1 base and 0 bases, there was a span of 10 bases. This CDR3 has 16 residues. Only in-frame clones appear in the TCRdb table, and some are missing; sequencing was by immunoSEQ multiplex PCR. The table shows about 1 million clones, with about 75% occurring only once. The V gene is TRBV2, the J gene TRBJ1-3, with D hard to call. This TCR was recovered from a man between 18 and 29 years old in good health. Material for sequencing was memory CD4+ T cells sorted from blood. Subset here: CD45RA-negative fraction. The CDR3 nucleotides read TGTGCCAGCAGTGAAGGAACACCCAGCTCTGGAAACACCATATATTTT. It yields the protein CASSEGTPSSGNTIYF.